The 9 T cell receptor beta chains reported below all come from one sample, sequenced in a study of PD-1 blockade in mismatch repair-deficient tumors. Generated by immunoSEQ multiplex PCR, the TCRdb table keeps only in-frame clones and is missing some. The data show some 85,000 clones, 70% to 90% seen once. The specimen was peripheral blood, collected 44 weeks after starting pembrolizumab. These receptors were taken from an adult with mismatch repair-deficient cancer.

J is TRBJ1-1 and V is TRBV6-1; D is unclear. The CDR3 consists of 14 residues. V was clipped by 6 bases and J by 4 bases, with 15 bases between them. Germline lookup yields CDR1 MNHNS and CDR2 SASEGT. The DNA for the CDR3 is TGTGCCAGCAGATTGGCGGGGAGTTCCACTGAAGCTTTCTTT. Its translation: CASRLAGSSTEAFF.

This chain uses TRBV11-3 with TRBJ2-2; D might be TRBD1 or TRBD2, each matching 6 bases. CDR3 length: 16 amino acids. Trimming removed 4 bases at V and 6 bases at J, with 18 bases between. Germline loops: CDR1 SGHNT, CDR2 YENEEA. CDR3 bases: TGTGCCAGCAGCTCAACTGGGGGGCCTGGGGCCGGGGAGCTGTTTTTT. This gives the protein CASSSTGGPGAGELFF.

This clone was picked up a small number of times. The chain is built from TRBV5-8 and TRBJ1-2; no definite D call. Per the germline V gene, CDR1 is SGHTS and CDR2 is YDEGEE. Trimming took 4 bases from V and 7 from J, leaving 14 bases between them. The CDR3 consists of 13 residues. The CDR3 spells CASSLVSGSGYTF. CDR3 nucleotides: TGTGCCAGCAGCCTGGTTTCAGGTAGTGGCTACACCTTC.

The chain has TRBV7-9 and TRBJ2-7; 7 bases fit TRBD1. J lost 3 bases, V lost 5 bases, and 4 bases had no gene match. The CDR3 runs 13 residues. Germline lookup yields CDR1 SEHNR and CDR2 FQNEAQ (reference sequence). CDR3 DNA sequence: TGTGCCAGCAGCCCGAGGACAGGCTACGAGCAGTACTTC. It encodes CASSPRTGYEQYF.

The chain recombines TRBV2 with TRBJ2-5, with 8 positions matching TRBD1. The length of the CDR3 is 13 residues. The trim removed 6 bases at V and 3 bases at J, leaving 3 bases unmatched. Looked up from germline, CDR1 is SNHLY and CDR2 is FYNNEI. The CDR3 region has the DNA TGTGCCAGCAGGTACAGGGGGGAAGAGACCCAGTACTTC. It is translated as CASRYRGEETQYF.

The CDR3 reads CASSPRQGTYNEQFF. In DNA form, the CDR3 reads TGTGCCAGCAGCCCCCGACAGGGGACCTACAATGAGCAGTTCTTC. The chain couples TRBV7-3 to TRBJ2-1, with 8 bases matching TRBD1. The V segment lost 5 bases and the J segment 2 bases; nucleotides outside the gene matches: 5. CDR3 length: 15 residues. CDR1 and CDR2 (germline): SGHTA, FQGTGA.

The chain recombines TRBV6-5 with TRBJ2-5; 9 nucleotides match TRBD2. The length of the CDR3 is 15 residues. Per the germline V gene, CDR1 is MNHEY and CDR2 is SVGAGI. The junction had 7 bases not matched to a gene; V was cut back by 7 bases and J by 1 base. CDR3 DNA sequence: TGTGCCAGCAACCTCGCGGGGGGGCTCCAAGAGACCCAGTACTTC. It is translated as CASNLAGGLQETQYF.

The V gene is TRBV7-9, the J gene TRBJ2-2; 7 bases are shared with TRBD2. The junction had 0 bases not matched to a gene; V was cut back by 5 bases and J by 6 bases. CDR1 is SEHNR, CDR2 FQNEAQ, per germline (reference sequence). This CDR3 comprises 12 residues. The CDR3 protein is CASSGGAGELFF. CDR3 DNA sequence: TGTGCCAGCAGCGGGGGGGCCGGGGAGCTGTTTTTT.

This clone was seen a single time. The rearrangement joins TRBV29-1 to TRBJ2-5, with D perhaps matching TRBD1 (5 bases). The CDR3 covers 12 residues. Germline V gene sequence: CDR1 SQVTM, CDR2 ANQGSEA. The DNA of the CDR3 is TGCATCTTGAGAGCGCCCCAGGGGACCCAGTACTTC. Translated: CILRAPQGTQYF.